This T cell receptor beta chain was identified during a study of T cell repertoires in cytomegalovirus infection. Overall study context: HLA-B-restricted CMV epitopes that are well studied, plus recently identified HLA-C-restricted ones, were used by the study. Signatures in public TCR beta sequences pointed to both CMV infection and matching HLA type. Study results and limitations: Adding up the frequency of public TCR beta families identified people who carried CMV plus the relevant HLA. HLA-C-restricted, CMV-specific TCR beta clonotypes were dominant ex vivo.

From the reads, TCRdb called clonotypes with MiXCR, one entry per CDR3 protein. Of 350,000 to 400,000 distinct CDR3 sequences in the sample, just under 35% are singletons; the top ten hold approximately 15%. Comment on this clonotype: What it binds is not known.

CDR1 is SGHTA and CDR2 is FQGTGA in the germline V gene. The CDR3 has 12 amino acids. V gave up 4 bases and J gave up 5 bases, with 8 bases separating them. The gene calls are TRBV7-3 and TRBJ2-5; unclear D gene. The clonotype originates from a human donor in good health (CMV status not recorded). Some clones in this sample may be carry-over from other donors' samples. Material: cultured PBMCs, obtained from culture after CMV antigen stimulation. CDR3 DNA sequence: TGTGCCAGCAGCTCCGAAGTGGAGACCCAGTACTTC. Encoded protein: CASSSEVETQYF.